Following are 12 T cell receptor beta chains from one sample sequenced in a study of shared clonotypes between healthy human individuals. TCRdb's copy holds only in-frame clones and misses some; the assay was immunoSEQ multiplex PCR. The sample lists about 1.9 million clones, approximately 92% occurring once. Naive CD8 cells lacked CD45RO, underwent positive selection for CCR7 and left out terminally differentiated effector memory CD45RA+ cells. The specimen sequenced was naive CD8+ T cells from PBMCs. The source is a young man in good health. Some clones in this sample may be carry-over from other donors' samples.

Only one count was recorded for this clone. The J gene is TRBJ2-2, the V gene TRBV9, with 8 bases fitting TRBD2. The CDR3 spans 17 residues. V lost 3 bases to trimming and J lost 6 bases; unmatched junction nucleotides: 13. Germline values: CDR1 SGDLS, CDR2 YYNGEE. This CDR3 is CASSAHNPGLESGELFF. The DNA of the CDR3 is TGTGCCAGCAGCGCTCATAATCCGGGACTAGAATCCGGGGAGCTGTTTTTT. Using reference TRBV9 and TRBJ2-2 for the parts outside the CDR3, the full variable domain is DSGVTQTPKHLITATGQRVTLRCSPRSGDLSVYWYQQSLDQGLQFLIQYYNGEERAKGNILERFSAQQFPDLHSELNLSSLELGDSALYFCASSAHNPGLESGELFFGEGSRLTVL.

This clone was picked up a small number of times. CDR3 sequence: CASNRRREGALNTEAFF. The CDR3 region has the DNA TGTGCCAGTAACCGTCGGAGGGAGGGGGCCTTGAACACTGAAGCTTTCTTT. The chain links TRBV19 to TRBJ1-1; 7 positions agree with TRBD1. Germline V gives CDR1 LNHDA, CDR2 SQIVND (reference sequence). The CDR3 runs 17 residues. Unmatched junction bases numbered 14, after V lost 7 bases and J lost 0 bases. The whole variable domain, filled in from reference TRBV19 and TRBJ1-1, reads DGGITQSPKYLFRKEGQNVTLSCEQNLNHDAMYWYRQDPGQGLRLIYYSQIVNDFQKGDIAEGYSVSREKKESFPLTVTSAQKNPTAFYLCASNRRREGALNTEAFFGQGTRLTVV.

The gene calls are TRBV18 and TRBJ2-7; D might be TRBD2 (6 bases). V was shortened by 6 bases and J by 2 bases, with 23 bases between the two germline ends. Germline V gene data show CDR1 as KGHSH and CDR2 as LQKENI. This CDR3 region has 17 residues. CDR3 DNA: TGTGCCAGCTCCCTCTCGGATGGGGGACTCCCAGCCTACGAGCAGTACTTC. Translation gives CASSLSDGGLPAYEQYF.

About this clone itself: Other DNA sequences of this sample code for an identical CDR3. V and J are TRBV9 and TRBJ2-7; the D is unclear. Germline V gene sequence: CDR1 SGDLS, CDR2 YYNGEE. V was cut by 0 bases and J by 2 bases, with 9 bases left in between. The length of the CDR3 is 14 residues. The CDR3 DNA reads TGTGCCAGCAGCGTAGGGACGGCCACCTACGAGCAGTACTTC. This gives the protein CASSVGTATYEQYF.

This clone was seen only once. The sample has other DNA sequences that encode this CDR3 too. The genes are TRBV29-1 and TRBJ2-3; 7 nucleotides align to TRBD2. This CDR3 is built from 13 residues. The V gene's germline CDR1 is SQVTM and CDR2 ANQGSEA. The V segment lost 6 bases and the J segment 0 bases; nucleotides outside the gene matches: 3. CDR3 region: CSVGGGSTDTQYF. In nucleotides, the CDR3 is TGCAGCGTGGGGGGGGGTAGCACAGATACGCAGTATTTT.

The V gene is TRBV27, the J gene TRBJ2-7; D is uncertain. Trimming stripped 5 bases from V and 6 bases from J, with 14 bases between. The CDR3 covers 13 residues. CDR1 is MNHEY, CDR2 SMNVEV, per germline (reference sequence). This chain's CDR3 is CASSPTLGREQYF. The CDR3 DNA reads as TGTGCCAGCAGTCCCACTCTAGGGCGCGAGCAGTACTTC.

The chain is built from TRBV7-8 and TRBJ1-2; 8 nucleotides agree with TRBD1. After removal of 0 bases from V and 7 bases from J, the junction contained 7 bases not matched to a gene. The CDR3 runs 15 residues. In germline, CDR1 is SGHVS, CDR2 FQNEAQ. The CDR3 loop is CASSLAGAGGSGYTF. CDR3 DNA: TGTGCCAGCAGCTTAGCGGGGGCAGGGGGCTCTGGCTACACCTTC.

The rearrangement uses TRBV27 and TRBJ1-3; 7 nucleotides line up with TRBD1. The germline gives CDR1 MNHEY, CDR2 SMNVEV (reference sequence). Trimming removed 2 bases from V and 3 bases from J; junction bases left unmatched: 4. CDR3 length equals 15 residues. The CDR3 region has the DNA TGTGCCAGCAGTTTACAGGGGGGGCTTGGAAACACCATATATTTT. Its protein is CASSLQGGLGNTIYF.

Note on this clone: Other DNA sequences in this sample translate to the same CDR3. V is TRBV6-5 and J is TRBJ2-1, with 9 bases identical to TRBD1. Germline trimming cut 8 bases from V and 1 base from J; bases unmatched to any gene: 0. The germline V gene encodes CDR1 MNHEY and CDR2 SVGAGI. The CDR3 runs to 13 residues. CDR3 amino acids: CASGQGSYNEQFF. In DNA form, the CDR3 reads TGTGCCAGCGGACAGGGGTCCTACAATGAGCAGTTCTTC.

V gene TRBV13 combines with J gene TRBJ1-5; D is undetermined. The CDR3 totals 12 residues. CDR1 and CDR2 from the germline V gene are PRHDT and FYEKMQ (reference sequence). Trimming removed 2 bases from V and 6 bases from J, with 5 bases in between. The DNA of the CDR3 is TGTGCCAGCAGCTTAATTGGTCAGCCCCAGCATTTT. This codes for CASSLIGQPQHF.

The chain couples TRBV4-3 to TRBJ2-2; possibly TRBD1 for D (5 bases). The germline V gene encodes CDR1 LGHNA and CDR2 YSLEER. Trimming took 0 bases from V and 1 from J, leaving 9 bases between them. The CDR3 consists of 16 residues. The CDR3 DNA reads TGCGCCAGCAGCCAAGATTACAGGTTGAACACCGGGGAGCTGTTTTTT. Its translation: CASSQDYRLNTGELFF.

The chain joins TRBV28 to TRBJ2-7, with D possibly being TRBD2 (7 bases). Per germline, CDR1 MDHEN and CDR2 SYDVKM. CDR3 length equals 15 residues. Trimming stripped 1 base from V and 4 bases from J, with 14 bases between. The CDR3 bases are TGTGCCAGCAGTTTATCAGGGGAGGGGCCTTACGAGCAGTACTTC. Encoded protein: CASSLSGEGPYEQYF.